This is a list of T cell receptor beta chains from one sample in a study of T cells in Graves' hyperthyroidism and ophthalmopathy. MiXCR, applied by TCRdb to the multiplex PCR reads, yields one record per CDR3 protein. The sample lists about 400,000 distinct CDR3 sequences, 11% to 15% occurring once. Sequencing was done on a sample of blood. The receptors shown here come from a man aged 45-65 years with Graves' ophthalmopathy. Both conserved end residues are part of each CDR3. Each record gives: J gene, V gene, D gene, clone size, CDR3 protein, CDR3 DNA. The D gene is left open where the match is weak. The size field is filled for only some rows; it gives once, few, many or a size class.

J gene: TRBJ2-5; V gene: TRBV7-6; D gene: TRBD2; clone size: many; CDR3 protein: CASSLGASGGHRQQTQYF; CDR3 DNA: TGTGCCAGCAGCTTAGGGGCTAGCGGGGGCCATCGTCAACAGACCCAGTACTTC
J gene: TRBJ1-1; V gene: TRBV27; D gene: .; clone size: few; CDR3 protein: CASSFSRENTEAFF; CDR3 DNA: TGTGCCAGCAGTTTCAGTCGAGAGAACACTGAAGCTTTCTTT
J gene: TRBJ2-5; V gene: TRBV7-9; D gene: TRBD1; clone size: many; CDR3 protein: CASSPDRVVTQYF; CDR3 DNA: TGTGCCAGCAGCCCGGACAGGGTGGTGACCCAGTACTTC
J gene: TRBJ2-1; V gene: TRBV7-7; D gene: .; clone size: many; CDR3 protein: CASSPGTTTIGEQFF; CDR3 DNA: TGTGCTAGCAGCCCCGGGACAACTACCATCGGTGAGCAGTTCTTC
J gene: TRBJ1-4; V gene: TRBV30; D gene: TRBD1; clone size: many; CDR3 protein: CAWSVGDRGLGEKLFF; CDR3 DNA: TGTGCCTGGAGTGTTGGCGACAGGGGGCTAGGTGAAAAACTGTTTTTT
J gene: TRBJ1-3; V gene: TRBV9; D gene: .; clone size: many; CDR3 protein: CASSVGTFSGNTIYF; CDR3 DNA: TGTGCCAGCAGCGTAGGGACTTTTTCTGGAAACACCATATATTTT
J gene: TRBJ2-3; V gene: TRBV6-2/TRBV6-3; D gene: .; clone size: .; CDR3 protein: CASSGTTGSPDTQYF; CDR3 DNA: TGTGCCAGCAGCGGAACCACGGGATCACCAGATACGCAGTATTTT
J gene: TRBJ1-1; V gene: TRBV5-1; D gene: .; clone size: few; CDR3 protein: CASNNNMNTEAFF; CDR3 DNA: TGCGCCAGCAACAACAATATGAACACTGAAGCTTTCTTT
J gene: TRBJ1-3; V gene: TRBV6-1; D gene: .; clone size: many; CDR3 protein: CASSDGDSGNTIYF; CDR3 DNA: TGTGCCAGCAGTGATGGGGACTCTGGAAACACCATATATTTT
J gene: TRBJ2-1; V gene: TRBV14; D gene: TRBD2; clone size: once; CDR3 protein: CASSRVAGVLEQFF; CDR3 DNA: TGTGCCAGCAGCAGGGTAGCGGGAGTACTTGAGCAGTTCTTC
J gene: TRBJ2-7; V gene: TRBV6-1; D gene: TRBD1; clone size: .; CDR3 protein: CASRQTGGLYEQYF; CDR3 DNA: TGTGCCAGCAGGCAGACAGGGGGCTTATACGAGCAGTACTTC
J gene: TRBJ2-1; V gene: TRBV28; D gene: TRBD1; clone size: many; CDR3 protein: CASLGQGDNEQFF; CDR3 DNA: TGTGCCAGCCTGGGGCAGGGGGACAATGAGCAGTTCTTC
J gene: TRBJ2-5; V gene: TRBV29-1; D gene: TRBD1; clone size: few; CDR3 protein: CSVELTGTGGETQYF; CDR3 DNA: TGCAGCGTTGAACTAACCGGGACAGGGGGAGAGACCCAGTACTTC